These T cell receptor beta chains were read from a single sample in a study of blood T cell repertoires in COVID-19. Only in-frame clones appear in the TCRdb table, and some are missing; sequencing was by immunoSEQ multiplex PCR. The table includes about 250,000 clones, nearly 90% detected once. The sequencing sample was made of peripheral blood. Receptors originate from a woman between 40 and 50 years old who had recovered from COVID-19. The CDR3 runs from the conserved cysteine through the conserved F or W. Fields, in order: D gene, clone size, J gene, V gene, CDR3 protein, CDR3 DNA. A D gene is named only where the DNA matches it firmly. A clone size is listed for some rows: how often the clone was seen (once, few, many), or a class if it is expanded.

-	-	TRBJ1-1	TRBV11-2	CASSFPGAQNTEAFF	TGTGCCAGCAGCTTCCCTGGGGCCCAGAACACTGAAGCTTTCTTT
-	few	TRBJ1-4	TRBV7-2	CASSLARGANEKLFF	TGTGCCAGCAGCTTAGCGCGGGGGGCCAATGAAAAACTGTTTTTT
-	-	TRBJ1-4	TRBV2	CASSETGSNEKLFF	TGTGCCAGCAGTGAGACAGGAAGTAATGAAAAACTGTTTTTT
TRBD1	-	TRBJ2-7	TRBV6-6	CASSSPTGEKYF	TGTGCCAGCAGTTCACCGACAGGGGAAAAGTACTTC
TRBD1	-	TRBJ2-7	TRBV2	CASSTGQGSHEQYF	TGTGCCAGCAGTACCGGACAGGGGTCCCACGAGCAGTACTTC
TRBD2	-	TRBJ2-2	TRBV15	CATSRDGSLLADGELFF	TGTGCCACCAGCAGAGATGGCTCTCTTCTAGCGGACGGGGAGCTGTTTTTT
-	-	TRBJ2-5	TRBV7-9	CASSAGGARFLETQYF	TGTGCCAGCAGCGCTGGAGGGGCTCGTTTTCTGGAGACCCAGTACTTC
-	-	TRBJ2-5	TRBV9	CASSVKRWETQYF	TGTGCCAGCAGCGTAAAGAGGTGGGAGACCCAGTACTTC
TRBD2	-	TRBJ2-5	TRBV5-4	CASSNGGAGETQYF	TGTGCCAGCAGCAACGGGGGGGCCGGGGAGACCCAGTACTTC
TRBD2	-	TRBJ2-5	TRBV6-2/TRBV6-3	CASSFQGAGVQETQYF	TGTGCCAGCAGTTTCCAAGGAGCGGGAGTACAAGAGACCCAGTACTTC
-	-	TRBJ1-5	TRBV24-1	CATSLQGSNQPQHF	TGTGCCACCAGTTTACAGGGATCGAATCAGCCCCAGCATTTT
TRBD2	-	TRBJ2-2	TRBV27	CASGTSVNTGELFF	TGTGCCAGTGGGACTAGCGTGAACACCGGGGAGCTGTTTTTT
-	-	TRBJ1-6	TRBV9	CASSVNSESPLHF	TGTGCCAGCAGCGTCAACAGTGAGTCACCCCTCCACTTT
-	-	TRBJ2-4	TRBV5-4	CASSLPGEGVNIQYF	TGTGCCAGCAGCCTCCCGGGGGAGGGGGTGAACATTCAGTACTTC
TRBD1	-	TRBJ1-1	TRBV5-6	CASSYNRGRVTEAFF	TGTGCCAGCAGCTATAACAGGGGGCGCGTCACTGAAGCTTTCTTT
-	-	TRBJ2-2	TRBV7-9	CASSPGLTGELFF	TGTGCCAGCAGCCCAGGGTTAACCGGGGAGCTGTTTTTT
-	-	TRBJ1-5	TRBV23-1	CASSQETDHQPQHF	TGCGCCAGCAGTCAAGAGACAGATCATCAGCCCCAGCATTTT
-	-	TRBJ1-1	TRBV5-4	CASSSGLNTEAFF	TGTGCCAGCAGCTCGGGATTGAACACTGAAGCTTTCTTT
-	-	TRBJ1-4	TRBV9	CASSVGQSTNEKLFF	TGTGCCAGCAGCGTCGGACAGTCTACTAATGAAAAACTGTTTTTT
TRBD1	-	TRBJ1-1	TRBV7-3	CASSPGGPGAEAFF	TGTGCCAGCAGCCCAGGGGGGCCTGGGGCTGAAGCTTTCTTT
-	many	TRBJ2-5	TRBV6-6	CASSYPGRGDETQYF	TGTGCCAGCAGTTACCCGGGCCGCGGGGATGAGACCCAGTACTTC
-	-	TRBJ1-2	TRBV30	CAWTGLFRHGYTF	TGTGCCTGGACTGGCCTTTTCCGCCATGGCTACACCTTC
TRBD2	-	TRBJ2-3	TRBV10-3	CAISSSGRTDTQYF	TGTGCCATCAGTTCTAGCGGGAGGACGGATACGCAGTATTTT
TRBD1	-	TRBJ2-5	TRBV24-1	CATSDPDRGSQETQYF	TGTGCCACCAGTGACCCCGACAGGGGCTCCCAAGAGACCCAGTACTTC
-	-	TRBJ1-1	TRBV4-3	CASSQLLGNTEAFF	TGCGCCAGCAGCCAACTCCTCGGGAACACTGAAGCTTTCTTT
-	-	TRBJ1-6	TRBV19	CAGRAGKRSPLHF	TGTGCCGGCCGGGCAGGGAAGCGTTCACCCCTCCACTTT
TRBD1	-	TRBJ1-3	TRBV28	CATSLSMGQGSGNTIYF	TGTGCCACCAGTTTATCTATGGGACAGGGCTCTGGAAACACCATATATTTT
-	-	TRBJ1-2	TRBV2	CASSDDGANYGYTF	TGTGCCAGCAGTGATGATGGAGCTAACTATGGCTACACCTTC
TRBD1	-	TRBJ1-1	TRBV6-5	CASSLGTALNTEAFF	TGTGCCAGCAGCCTCGGGACAGCTTTGAACACTGAAGCTTTCTTT
-	-	TRBJ1-5	TRBV6-1	CASSDVDQPQHF	TGTGCCAGCAGTGACGTAGATCAGCCCCAGCATTTT
-	-	TRBJ2-2	TRBV24-1	CATSDSRSGNTGELFF	TGTGCCACCAGTGATTCCCGTAGCGGGAACACCGGGGAGCTGTTTTTT
-	-	TRBJ2-7	TRBV29-1	CSVVGGPTYEQYF	TGCAGCGTTGTGGGGGGGCCGACTTACGAGCAGTACTTC
-	-	TRBJ2-1	TRBV12-5	CASGFDINNEQFF	TGTGCTAGTGGTTTTGACATCAACAATGAGCAGTTCTTC
-	once	TRBJ1-1	TRBV5-1	CASSSGGMAWTEAFF	TGCGCCAGCAGCTCGGGGGGTATGGCGTGGACTGAAGCTTTCTTT
-	-	TRBJ1-3	TRBV2	CASSAGAGNTIYF	TGTGCCAGCAGTGCAGGGGCTGGAAACACCATATATTTT
TRBD1	-	TRBJ2-3	TRBV18	CASSPLGQGVTDTQYF	TGTGCCAGCTCACCTCTAGGACAGGGAGTTACAGATACGCAGTATTTT
TRBD2	-	TRBJ2-1	TRBV2	CASSTSGASYNEQFF	TGTGCCAGCAGCACAAGCGGGGCCTCCTACAATGAGCAGTTCTTC
-	-	TRBJ2-5	TRBV18	CASSPPSEETQYF	TGTGCCAGCTCACCACCGTCAGAAGAGACCCAGTACTTC
-	many	TRBJ1-5	TRBV2	CASSPPGQPQHF	TGTGCCAGCAGCCCCCCAGGACAGCCCCAGCATTTT
-	-	TRBJ2-2	TRBV19	CASSIERIGELFF	TGTGCCAGTAGTATCGAGCGGATCGGGGAGCTGTTTTTT
-	once	TRBJ2-6	TRBV19	CASSIVLASGANVLTF	TGTGCCAGTAGTATAGTGCTAGCTTCTGGGGCCAACGTCCTGACTTTC
TRBD2	once	TRBJ2-7	TRBV5-4	CASSSKGLADYEQYF	TGTGCCAGCAGCTCCAAGGGACTAGCGGATTACGAGCAGTACTTC
-	-	TRBJ1-2	TRBV6-5	CASIPTGGYGYTF	TGTGCCAGCATCCCGACGGGAGGTTATGGCTACACCTTC
-	-	TRBJ2-1	TRBV7-2	CATRGSRHNEQFF	TGTGCCACTAGAGGGAGTAGGCACAATGAGCAGTTCTTC
-	once	TRBJ1-4	TRBV6-5	CASSYSGEEKLFF	TGTGCCAGCAGTTACTCAGGAGAGGAAAAACTGTTTTTT
-	-	TRBJ2-3	TRBV6-2/TRBV6-3	CASSYLRLGSTDTQYF	TGTGCCAGCAGTTACCTCCGGCTGGGCAGCACAGATACGCAGTATTTT
-	-	TRBJ2-2	TRBV11-3	CASSRDTGELFF	TGTGCCAGCAGCAGAGATACCGGGGAGCTGTTTTTT
-	-	TRBJ2-3	TRBV11-2	CASSRGTSTDTQYF	TGTGCCAGCAGCCGCGGGACTAGCACAGATACGCAGTATTTT
-	-	TRBJ2-3	TRBV28	CASSSTGGPPDTQYF	TGTGCCAGCAGTTCGACGGGGGGCCCCCCAGATACGCAGTATTTT
TRBD1	once	TRBJ2-7	TRBV28	CASSILQGWNEQYF	TGTGCCAGCAGTATCCTACAGGGGTGGAACGAGCAGTACTTC
TRBD1	-	TRBJ2-3	TRBV18	CASSPRGQGRADTQYF	TGTGCCAGCTCACCAAGGGGGCAGGGGAGAGCAGATACGCAGTATTTT
TRBD2	-	TRBJ2-1	TRBV10-3	CAISESGPGLAGESYEQFF	TGTGCCATCAGTGAGTCCGGACCCGGACTAGCGGGGGAGAGCTATGAGCAGTTCTTC
-	-	TRBJ2-7	TRBV7-9	CASSKTGFHEQYF	TGTGCCAGCAGCAAAACAGGGTTCCACGAGCAGTACTTC
-	-	TRBJ1-1	TRBV16	CASSQSRRSGTEAFF	TGTGCCAGCAGCCAATCCCGCAGATCTGGCACTGAAGCTTTCTTT
-	-	TRBJ1-4	TRBV7-8	CASSLGTGSYEKLFF	TGTGCCAGCAGCTTAGGTACGGGGAGTTACGAAAAACTGTTTTTT
-	-	TRBJ2-7	TRBV7-9	CASSSQEYDEQYF	TGTGCCAGCAGCTCGCAAGAGTATGACGAGCAGTACTTC
TRBD2	-	TRBJ2-7	TRBV7-7	CASSLSGREGEQYF	TGTGCCAGCAGCTTATCGGGCAGGGAGGGAGAGCAGTACTTC
-	-	TRBJ1-6	TRBV7-2	CASSALVGGRASPLHF	TGTGCCAGCAGCGCCCTAGTTGGGGGGAGGGCGTCACCCCTCCACTTT
TRBD1	once	TRBJ1-5	TRBV18	CASSATGGRSNQPQHF	TGTGCCAGCTCAGCTACAGGGGGTCGTAGCAATCAGCCCCAGCATTTT